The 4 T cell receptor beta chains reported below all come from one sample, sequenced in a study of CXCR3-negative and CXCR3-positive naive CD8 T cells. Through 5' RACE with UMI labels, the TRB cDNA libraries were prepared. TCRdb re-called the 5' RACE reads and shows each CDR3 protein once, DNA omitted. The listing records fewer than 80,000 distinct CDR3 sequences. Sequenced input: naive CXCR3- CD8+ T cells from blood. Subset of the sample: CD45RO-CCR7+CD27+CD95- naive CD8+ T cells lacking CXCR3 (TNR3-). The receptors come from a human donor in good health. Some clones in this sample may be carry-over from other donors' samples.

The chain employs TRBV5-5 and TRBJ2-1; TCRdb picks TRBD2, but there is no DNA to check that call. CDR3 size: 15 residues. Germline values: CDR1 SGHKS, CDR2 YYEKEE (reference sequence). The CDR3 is CASSLVGGQDNEQFF. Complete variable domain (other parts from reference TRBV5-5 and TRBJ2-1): DAGVTQSPTHLIKTRGQQVTLRCSPISGHKSVSWYQQVLGQGPQFIFQYYEKEERGRGNFPDRFSARQFPNYSSELNVNALLLGDSALYLCASSLVGGQDNEQFFGPGTRLTVL.

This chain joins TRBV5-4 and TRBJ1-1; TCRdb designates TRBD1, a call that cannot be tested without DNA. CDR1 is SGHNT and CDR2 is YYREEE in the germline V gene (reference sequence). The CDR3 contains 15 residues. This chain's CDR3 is CASSLRQGLNTEAFF.

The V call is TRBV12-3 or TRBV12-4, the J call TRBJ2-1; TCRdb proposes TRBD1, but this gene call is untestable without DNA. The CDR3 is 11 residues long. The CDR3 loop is CVTGDDNEKFF.

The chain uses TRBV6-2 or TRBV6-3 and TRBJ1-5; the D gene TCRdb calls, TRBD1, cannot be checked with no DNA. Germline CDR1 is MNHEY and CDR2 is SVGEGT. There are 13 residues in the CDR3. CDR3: CASSYRDNQPQHF.